This T cell receptor beta chain stems from a study of T cell repertoires in cytomegalovirus infection. Findings and limits, study-wide: Within the response measured ex vivo, HLA-C-restricted CMV-specific TCR beta clonotypes were dominant.

As to this clonotype: The antigen remains undetermined.

Looked up from germline, CDR1 is SGHNT and CDR2 is YYREEE (reference sequence). With 4 bases removed from V and 7 bases from J, the gap between germline ends came to 27 bases. The CDR3 has 19 amino acids. TCRdb ran MiXCR on the reads and lists one entry per CDR3 protein. The repertoire has fewer than 1,000,000 distinct CDR3 sequences, about a third of them found once; the top ten carry 13%. The starting material was cultured CD8+ T cells from PBMCs, obtained from culture after CMV antigen stimulation. The sequence was collected from a human donor in good health (CMV status not recorded). Some clones in this sample may be carry-over from other donors' samples. This sequence joins TRBV5-4 and TRBJ1-6, with a tentative D call TRBD1 (6 bases). In DNA form, the CDR3 reads TGTGCCAGCAGCCCCCGTCACCCACTCGCCGACAGGCTAAATTCACCCCTCCACTTT. This gives the protein CASSPRHPLADRLNSPLHF. The full variable domain, in which reference TRBV5-4 and TRBJ1-6 provide the parts outside the CDR3, is ETGVTQSPTHLIKTRGQQVTLRCSSQSGHNTVSWYQQALGQGPQFIFQYYREEENGRGNFPPRFSGLQFPNYSSELNVNALELDDSALYLCASSPRHPLADRLNSPLHFGNGTRLTVT.